The 10 T cell receptor beta chains presented below share a single source sample, sequenced in a study of OX40 agonist ivuxolimab in advanced cancers. The repertoire was sequenced with immunoSEQ multiplex PCR; TCRdb's copy has only in-frame clones and lacks some. Of some 19,000 clones detected, roughly 91% appear once; the ten largest clones hold about 50%. This specimen consisted of CD4+ or CD8+ T cells sorted from blood, obtained in a trial of the OX40 agonist ivuxolimab. Every receptor here comes from an adult with an advanced solid tumor such as melanoma, head and neck, liver or kidney cancer.

The sample holds one count of this clone. V usage is TRBV7-3 and J usage is TRBJ2-3; D is possibly TRBD2 (6 bases). The CDR3 runs 16 residues. The ends were cut back, 4 bases at V and 6 bases at J, with 20 bases in the middle. Looked up from germline, CDR1 is SGHTA and CDR2 is FQGTGA. The DNA of the CDR3 is TGTGCCAGCAGCTCCGGGACTGGAATCATGGCGGATACGCAGTATTTT. Translating it yields CASSSGTGIMADTQYF.

V is TRBV19 and J is TRBJ2-7; TRBD1 aligns across 7 bases. Germline V gives CDR1 LNHDA, CDR2 SQIVND (reference sequence). The CDR3 is 14 residues long. After removal of 3 bases from V and 3 bases from J, the junction contained 5 bases not matched to a gene. CDR3 loop: CASSIRQGHYEQYF. CDR3 nucleotides: TGTGCCAGTAGTATCCGACAGGGACACTACGAGCAGTACTTC.

The chain employs TRBV4-2 and TRBJ2-2; 8 nucleotides match TRBD1. V was clipped by 4 bases and J by 7 bases; unmatched bases: 8. Germline loops: CDR1 LGHNA, CDR2 YNFKEQ. The CDR3 is 15 amino acids. This CDR3 reads CASSLSDRVDGELFF. The CDR3 nucleotides are TGTGCCAGCAGCCTATCGGACAGGGTTGACGGGGAGCTGTTTTTT.

This sequence joins TRBV18 and TRBJ2-3, with D possibly matching TRBD1 (6 bases). The length of the CDR3 is 15 residues. V shed 6 bases and J shed 2 bases, with 15 bases lying between them. CDR1 and CDR2 from the germline V gene are KGHSH and LQKENI. The CDR3 coding sequence is TGTGCCAGCTCTATAGGACAGCTTACCACAGATACGCAGTATTTT. It specifies CASSIGQLTTDTQYF.

The CDR3 loop reads CAQTSGRDTQYF. DNA for the CDR3: TGTGCCCAAACTAGCGGTAGGGATACGCAGTATTTT. This chain links TRBV30 with TRBJ2-3; 8 nucleotides agree with TRBD2. This CDR3 region has 12 residues. Germline V gene lookup returns CDR1 GTSNPN and CDR2 SVGIG (reference sequence). V lost 8 bases, J lost 6 bases, and 7 bases stayed unmatched.

The chain couples TRBV28 to TRBJ2-7; 10 positions match TRBD2. V trimming: 3 bases; J trimming: 5 bases; junction bases outside the gene matches: 19. The CDR3 extends over 19 amino acids. Germline loops: CDR1 MDHEN, CDR2 SYDVKM. CDR3 nucleotides: TGTGCCAGCAGTTTCTCTAACCTCGAGCTAGCGGGAGATCCCCACGAGCAGTACTTC. Protein sequence: CASSFSNLELAGDPHEQYF.

CDR3 DNA: TGCAGCGTAGCCCCCGCGGGGGGCTGGGGAGTCGAGCAGTACTTC. Its protein is CSVAPAGGWGVEQYF. This chain uses TRBV29-1 with TRBJ2-7; TRBD2 matches at 8 bases. Germline V lookup: CDR1 SQVTM, CDR2 ANQGSEA. CDR3 length: 15 amino acids. Trimming cost V 6 bases and J 6 bases; bases outside gene matches: 16.

This chain links TRBV27 with TRBJ1-1; D perhaps matches TRBD1 (6 bases). The germline V gene has CDR1 MNHEY and CDR2 SMNVEV (reference sequence). The CDR3 is 13 residues long. Trimming cost V 3 bases and J 6 bases, with 11 bases left between them. The CDR3 DNA follows: TGTGCCAGCAGTTTGGTTGGGGGCCCTGAAGCTTTCTTT. Translation: CASSLVGGPEAFF.

The gene calls are TRBV7-8 and TRBJ2-3, with D unclear. Trimming pared 0 bases from V and 3 bases from J, leaving 10 bases between. CDR1 and CDR2 (germline): SGHVS, FQNEAQ. This CDR3 has 15 amino acids. In DNA, the CDR3 is TGTGCCAGCAGCTTAGCTATCGCTGCAACAGATACGCAGTATTTT. The encoded protein is CASSLAIAATDTQYF. Using reference TRBV7-8 and TRBJ2-3 for the parts outside the CDR3, the full variable domain is GAGVSQSPRYKVAKRGQDVALRCDPISGHVSLFWYQQALGQGPEFLTYFQNEAQLDKSGLPSDRFFAERPEGSVSTLKIQRTQQEDSAVYLCASSLAIAATDTQYFGPGTRLTVL.

V gene TRBV2 combines with J gene TRBJ1-3, with TRBD1 identical over 7 bases. Germline V gives CDR1 SNHLY, CDR2 FYNNEI. J lost 0 bases, V lost 6 bases, and 5 bases had no gene match. This CDR3 comprises 15 residues. CDR3 sequence: CASSGQESSGNTIYF. The CDR3 region has the DNA TGTGCCAGCAGCGGACAGGAGAGCTCTGGAAACACCATATATTTT.